Reported below is one T cell receptor (beta chain). There is no known antigen for this receptor. Per-nucleotide qualities are absent, and no much larger clonotype sits a single base away. These data are taken from a study of glioma-infiltrating T cells after dendritic cell vaccination listed by TCRdb under 2016. As for the study more broadly: The cohort comprised around 15 glioblastoma patients from Phase I and II dendritic cell vaccination trials, 9 newly diagnosed and 6 with recurrent disease. Deep sequencing of TCR beta CDR3 regions was used to quantify tumor-infiltrating lymphocyte content and compare tumor and blood repertoires in dendritic cell-vaccinated glioblastoma patients. Each patient got three intradermal injections of the dendritic cell vaccine, spaced at biweekly intervals, in the arm below the axilla. TCR sequencing metrics, including TIL content and tumor-blood repertoire overlap, were correlated with survival after dendritic cell vaccination. The vaccine was prepared from monocyte-derived dendritic cells that were cultured for seven days with IL-4 and GM-CSF and then pulsed overnight with autologous tumor lysate. Patients received autologous tumor lysate-pulsed dendritic cell vaccination between about 2003 and 2013.

To be selected, patients needed enough residual fresh-frozen tumor tissue and more than two years of available survival data. An isocitrate dehydrogenase mutation was not carried by any of the glioblastoma patients, although molecular status was otherwise variable. PBMC were collected before vaccination, two weeks after the third vaccination, and at tumor progression if progression occurred. Genomic DNA was extracted with the Qiagen DNeasy Blood extraction Kit. Results the study describes overall, beyond this receptor: The cohort was small and heterogeneous, and full blood and tumor sets were available for few patients, with initial-recurrent tumor pairs available for even fewer patients. After dendritic cell vaccination, a higher estimated pretreatment TIL content predicted longer time to progression and overall survival. TCR clonality showed no direct relationship with survival, which suggests that a diverse polyclonal response may matter. The three-group TCR overlap response model was characterized as speculative, and prospective validation of the model was stated to be required.

Using the immunoSEQ assay, TCRB CDR3 regions were amplified from about 1.9 micrograms of genomic DNA, or from all available DNA when less than that was on hand. Multiplex PCR used 60 forward primers for TCR V beta segments and 13 reverse primers for J beta segments. Synthetic control templates were spiked into each sample at limiting dilution to estimate reads per starting template. Reads of 87 bp were generated by sequencing on the Illumina HiSeq System. The paper's data handling went like this. PCR and sequencing errors were removed by a nearest neighbor algorithm that merged closely related sequences. TCR overlap was measured as the percentage of unique tumor TCR beta sequences that were also present in the peripheral blood of the same patient. Held by TCRdb, this immuneACCESS table contains in-frame sequences only and omits some clones. Under half of the omission traces to an unresolved V gene where checked; the cause of the rest is unknown. V, J and clone size were drawn from that table, and D and trimming were deduced from the DNA. The sample has under 100,000 clones on record, about 90% of them singletons. The ten largest clones take up 3.2% of the sample.

The CDR3 holds 16 amino acids from the cysteine to the phenylalanine. Only CDR3 DNA remains: 48 bases, in frame from the first base. V is trimmed back by 0 bases and J by 1 base, and the junction contains 4 bases that no gene match accounts for. From the germline V gene, CDR1 is SGHRS and CDR2 is YFSETQ. This specimen was blood, taken before dendritic cell vaccination. This TCR came from a human donor with glioblastoma. Recombination linked TRBV5-1 to TRBJ2-1, with TRBD2 matching 7 junction bases. The encoded CDR3 is CASSLAASGSYNEQFF. The nucleotide sequence is TGCGCCAGCAGCTTGGCGGCTAGCGGTTCCTACAATGAGCAGTTCTTC. With the rest looked up from the reference TRBV5-1 and TRBJ2-1 genes rather than sequenced, the full variable domain is KAGVTQTPRYLIKTRGQQVTLSCSPISGHRSVSWYQQTPGQGLQFLFEYFSETQRNKGNFPGRFSGRQFSNSRSEMNVSTLELGDSALYLCASSLAASGSYNEQFFGPGTRLTVL.